The subject of this entry is one TCR beta chain. Its antigen is unknown. Nothing much larger sits one base from this clone, and base qualities are not available. At the junction V is shortened by 2 bases and J by 5 bases; bases outside the gene matches: 16. The germline V gene supplies CDR1 SGHDT and CDR2 YYEEEE. The CDR3, cysteine through phenylalanine, is 18 amino acids long. Only CDR3 DNA remains: 54 bases, in frame from the first base. Each collaborating institution followed its own protocols to collect whole blood in K2EDTA tubes. Collaborator samples were shipped for TCRbeta analysis as frozen whole blood, isolated PBMCs, or DNA extracted from either sample type. The data were taken from a study of blood T cell repertoires in COVID-19 (dated by TCRdb to the early 2020s). Study-level background: Samples from collaborators originated in the United States, Italy and Spain and spanned both the acute and convalescent phases of COVID-19. HLA class I and class II types, where available, came from metadata supplied by the sample provider rather than from assay-based typing. Deeply sampled blood TCRbeta repertoires from subjects exposed to, actively infected with, or recovered from COVID-19 were included in the dataset. A de-identified subject ID, COVID-19 status, age in years and sex were almost always included in the sample metadata. The prospective study material was composed of cDNA or gDNA derived from T cells, B-cell-depleted T cells, or PBMCs. The repertoires were released in a freely available public database intended as a resource for research on the immune response to SARS-CoV-2. The samples were drawn from the first 160 participants of the ongoing ImmuneRACE study and from 1,254 subjects provided by 6 global collaborators. The research as a whole found: The quantity of clinical and demographic metadata differed by source and by participant and was supplied without curation.

TCRbeta CDR3 regions were amplified from genomic DNA by means of the immunoSEQ Assay, a bias-controlled multiplex PCR. Turning to the authors' computational methods: The number of nucleated cells in each sample was estimated by amplification of reference gene primers within the assay. Sequence reads were collapsed and filtered to measure the absolute abundance of every unique TCRbeta CDR3 rearrangement. For each sample, productive Simpson clonality was calculated as the square root of Simpson's diversity index across productive rearrangements. Entries here come from immuneACCESS through TCRdb and include only in-frame sequences with V and J called. Some clones fail to appear in such tables; in the studies checked, an unresolved V gene covers under half of the shortfall, and the cause of the remainder is unknown. V and J calls plus clone size are reproduced from that table; the DNA served to infer D and trimming. The table for this sample lists 57,000 or so clones; about nine tenths of them were counted only once. 20% to 25% of the sample goes to the ten largest clones.

This receptor was taken from a woman aged 45-60 years with active or convalescent COVID-19. The source material was peripheral blood. The V gene is TRBV5-6 and the J gene is TRBJ2-5; 9 of the junction bases match TRBD2. The DNA sequence reads TGTGCCAGCAGCTTCTTCTTGCGGGAGGGCAGGGACGCGGAGACCCAGTACTTC. It specifies CASSFFLREGRDAETQYF.